What follows are 23 T cell receptor beta chains derived from one specimen sequenced in a study of cytomegalovirus exposure and HLA in healthy donors. 13 Jbeta primers and 60 Vbeta primers were used for the PCR. The protocol was immunoSEQ multiplex PCR, while the TCRdb copy is restricted to in-frame clones and leaves out a portion. The repertoire consists of roughly 120,000 clones, with 79% occurring once and the leading ten covering about 2%. What was sequenced was PBMCs. The receptors here all came from a young man in good health and CMV-seronegative.

This chain links TRBV29-1 with TRBJ2-1, with D uncertain. The CDR3 has 11 amino acids. Deletions cut 7 bases from V and 7 bases from J, with 11 bases between. Per germline, CDR1 SQVTM and CDR2 ANQGSEA. The CDR3 loop is CSEYSWNEQFF. The CDR3 DNA sequence: TGCAGCGAATACTCTTGGAATGAGCAGTTCTTC.

The J gene is TRBJ2-3, the V gene TRBV5-6; 7 bases line up with TRBD2. CDR1 is SGHDT and CDR2 is YYEEEE in the germline V gene. The CDR3 is 14 residues long. Trimming cost V 2 bases and J 1 base; bases outside gene matches: 1. This chain's CDR3 is CASSLGLGTDTQYF. The CDR3 DNA reads as TGTGCCAGCAGCTTAGGACTAGGCACAGATACGCAGTATTTT.

This chain connects TRBV6-5 to TRBJ2-5; D remains unclear. Trimming pared 0 bases from V and 5 bases from J, leaving 13 bases between. The CDR3 runs 15 residues. Germline CDR1 MNHEY, CDR2 SVGAGI. This chain's CDR3 is CASSYSAGNMETQYF. Here the CDR3 DNA reads TGTGCCAGCAGTTACTCCGCTGGCAATATGGAGACCCAGTACTTC.

The V gene is TRBV27, the J gene TRBJ2-5, with D possibly being TRBD2 (6 bases). The germline V and J ends were trimmed by 4 bases and 1 base, with 13 bases remaining between them. The CDR3 sequence is 15 residues long. The germline V gene has CDR1 MNHEY and CDR2 SMNVEV (reference sequence). CDR3 amino acids: CASSSNAAGQETQYF. The CDR3, as DNA: TGTGCCAGCAGTTCCAATGCAGCGGGCCAAGAGACCCAGTACTTC.

The CDR3 loop is CASRDSTTDTQYF. The CDR3 region has the DNA TGTGCCAGCCGGGACAGTACAACAGATACGCAGTATTTT. V is TRBV7-5 and J is TRBJ2-3; TRBD1 was called by the table and not checked on the DNA. TRBV7-5 is labeled a pseudogene. This CDR3 contains 13 residues.

V usage is TRBV7-2 and J usage is TRBJ1-2, with D hard to call. V dropped 5 bases and J dropped 2 bases, with 9 bases sitting between them. The CDR3 covers 13 residues. Germline V gene lookup returns CDR1 SGHTA and CDR2 FQGNSA. CDR3 protein: CASSPDTNYGYTF. The CDR3 DNA sequence: TGTGCCAGCAGCCCTGACACAAACTATGGCTACACCTTC.

The rearrangement uses TRBV4-3 and TRBJ2-7; D possibly corresponds to TRBD1 (5 bases). Germline loops: CDR1 LGHNA, CDR2 YSLEER. V dropped 4 bases and J dropped 4 bases, with 14 bases sitting between them. CDR3 length equals 14 residues. CDR3 coding DNA: TGCGCCAGCAGCCCAGCAGGGCGGATTTACGAGCAGTACTTC. Translated, it gives CASSPAGRIYEQYF.

The CDR3 region has the DNA TGTGCCACTAGACTAGCGGGGGACACAGATACGCAGTATTTT. It translates to CATRLAGDTDTQYF. This rearrangement joins TRBV19 to TRBJ2-3, with 12 bases fitting TRBD2. Per the germline V gene, CDR1 is LNHDA and CDR2 is SQIVND (reference sequence). The CDR3 sequence is 14 residues long. Unmatched junction bases numbered 4, after V lost 10 bases and J lost 2 bases.

The chain combines TRBV6-1 with TRBJ1-3, with D unresolved. V dropped 2 bases and J dropped 7 bases, with 15 bases sitting between them. From germline, CDR1 is MNHNS and CDR2 SASEGT. The CDR3 contains 15 residues. CDR3 nucleotide sequence: TGTGCCAGCAGTGAAACTCCCCAGGCTTTGAACACCATATATTTT. Amino acid sequence: CASSETPQALNTIYF.

The chain carries TRBV7-9 and TRBJ1-2; perhaps TRBD1 as D (5 bases). Trimming pared 3 bases from V and 8 bases from J, leaving 16 bases between. Germline CDR1 reads SEHNR; CDR2 reads FQNEAQ (reference sequence). The length of the CDR3 is 14 residues. This chain's CDR3 is CASSLALEGRGYTF. In DNA, the CDR3 is TGTGCCAGCAGCTTGGCCCTGGAGGGGCGAGGCTACACCTTC.

This clone appeared a few times. The rearrangement links TRBV9 to TRBJ2-5; D uncertain. CDR3 length: 13 amino acids. CDR1 and CDR2 from the germline V gene are SGDLS and YYNGEE. With 0 bases removed from V and 5 bases from J, the gap between germline ends came to 8 bases. CDR3 in DNA: TGTGCCAGCAGCGTAGGTCCCCCTGAGACCCAGTACTTC. As protein: CASSVGPPETQYF.

Here the CDR3 reads CASRPSGRKFTGELFF. In nucleotides, the CDR3 is TGTGCCAGCAGACCTAGCGGGAGAAAATTCACCGGGGAGCTGTTTTTT. The V gene is TRBV7-9, the J gene TRBJ2-2; 10 nucleotides line up with TRBD2. The germline gives CDR1 SEHNR, CDR2 FQNEAQ (reference sequence). The CDR3 sequence is 16 residues long. With 6 bases clipped from V and 4 bases from J, the junction kept 8 bases outside the gene matches.

The chain links TRBV29-1 to TRBJ1-1; a possible D gene is TRBD1 (6 bases). The V gene's germline CDR1 is SQVTM and CDR2 ANQGSEA. The CDR3 is 16 residues long. Between the trimmed V and J ends, which lost 4 bases and 1 base, there was a span of 19 bases. The CDR3 protein is CSVVRLPGAQNTEAFF. CDR3 DNA sequence: TGCAGCGTTGTTCGCCTCCCAGGGGCCCAGAACACTGAAGCTTTCTTT.

V is TRBV19 and J is TRBJ2-1, with a possible D match to TRBD2 (6 bases). The CDR3 runs to 15 residues. CDR1 and CDR2 (germline): LNHDA, SQIVND (reference sequence). Trimming removed 2 bases at V and 5 bases at J, with 13 bases between. The CDR3 bases are TGTGCCAGTAGTATATTGGGGGGATTGGACAATGAGCAGTTCTTC. Translation: CASSILGGLDNEQFF.

This rearrangement joins TRBV7-3 to TRBJ1-1; D ambiguous. V was clipped by 5 bases and J by 6 bases, with 19 bases between them. The germline gives CDR1 SGHTA, CDR2 FQGTGA. This CDR3 comprises 15 residues. The CDR3 coding sequence is TGTGCCAGCAGCCCCCGGAGCGGTAGTGGGGCTGAAGCTTTCTTT. The encoded protein is CASSPRSGSGAEAFF.

The chain employs TRBV5-1 and TRBJ2-1; 16 bases map to TRBD2. This CDR3 is built from 17 residues. V lost 4 bases, J lost 8 bases, and 9 bases stayed unmatched. Germline loops: CDR1 SGHRS, CDR2 YFSETQ. CDR3 coding DNA: TGCGCCAGCAGCGGGGGGACTAGCGGGAGGGTGCTCGATGAGCAGTTCTTC. This codes for CASSGGTSGRVLDEQFF. The whole variable domain, remainder taken from reference TRBV5-1 and TRBJ2-1, is KAGVTQTPRYLIKTRGQQVTLSCSPISGHRSVSWYQQTPGQGLQFLFEYFSETQRNKGNFPGRFSGRQFSNSRSEMNVSTLELGDSALYLCASSGGTSGRVLDEQFFGPGTRLTVL.

The chain combines TRBV20-1 with TRBJ1-2; D might be TRBD1 (6 bases). The V end lost 6 bases, the J end lost 6 bases, and 11 bases lay between the germline ends. The CDR3 length is 11 residues. Germline V gene lookup returns CDR1 DFQATT and CDR2 SNEGSKA (reference sequence). CDR3 nucleotides: TGCAGTGCCAGTCCAGGGGATGGCTACACCTTC. Amino acid sequence: CSASPGDGYTF.

The CDR3 DNA sequence: TGTGCCAGCTTCAGTCCGAACACCGGGGAGCTGTTTTTT. This encodes CASFSPNTGELFF. This chain uses TRBV6-4 with TRBJ2-2; the D is unclear. V shed 8 bases and J shed 0 bases, with 7 bases lying between them. Germline V gene sequence: CDR1 MRHNA, CDR2 SNTAGT. There are 13 residues in the CDR3.

Here the CDR3 DNA reads TGTGCCAGCAGCTCCGGGGACAGGGAGAGGAATCAGCCCCAGCATTTT. Protein product: CASSSGDRERNQPQHF. The rearrangement uses TRBV7-9 and TRBJ1-5, with 9 positions matching TRBD1. The V gene's germline CDR1 is SEHNR and CDR2 FQNEAQ (reference sequence). V gave up 4 bases and J gave up 4 bases; unmatched junction bases: 8. The CDR3 consists of 16 residues.

As DNA, the CDR3 is TGTGCCTGGAGTGGAGCAAGTCCCCTCGCCGAGCAGTACTTC. It codes for CAWSGASPLAEQYF. This rearrangement joins TRBV30 to TRBJ2-7; no firm D call. CDR3 length equals 14 residues. V was clipped by 1 base and J by 6 bases, with 16 bases between them. Germline CDR1 reads GTSNPN; CDR2 reads SVGIG (reference sequence).

V usage is TRBV28 and J usage is TRBJ1-2; a weak D match, TRBD1 (5 bases). The CDR3 runs to 12 residues. CDR1 MDHEN and CDR2 SYDVKM come from the germline V gene. Trimming left V 1 base short and J 8 bases short, with 8 bases between. The CDR3 region is CASSLSGGGYTF. The CDR3 nucleotides are TGTGCCAGCAGTTTATCCGGGGGGGGCTACACCTTC.

This rearrangement joins TRBV10-3 to TRBJ1-2; 7 positions agree with TRBD1. With 6 bases clipped from V and 3 bases from J, the junction kept 13 bases outside the gene matches. CDR3 length equals 16 residues. Germline V gene lookup returns CDR1 ENHRY and CDR2 SYGVKD. CDR3 coding DNA: TGTGCCATCAGCCAACGAGATAGGGGGCAGGACTATGGCTACACCTTC. It yields the protein CAISQRDRGQDYGYTF.

The rearrangement links TRBV5-8 to TRBJ1-1; a weak D match, TRBD1 (6 bases). Germline CDR1 SGHTS, CDR2 YDEGEE. V was cut by 6 bases and J by 0 bases, with 24 bases left in between. The CDR3 consists of 18 residues. The CDR3 nucleotides are TGTGCCAGCATCTTCCCGGGTGAGAACAGGGCGGTGAACACTGAAGCTTTCTTT. Amino acid sequence: CASIFPGENRAVNTEAFF.